This T cell receptor beta chain was profiled in a study of cytomegalovirus exposure and HLA in healthy donors (dated by TCRdb to between 2016 and 2019). Notes on the research overall: In an earlier analysis of about 560 of the donors, approximately 300 Gb of sequence data and 90 million to 130 million unique TCR beta sequences from roughly 180 million T cells were reported. An early release covering about 600 HLA-typed donors comprised roughly 300 gigabases of sequencing data and roughly 86 million unique TCR sequences. Among the approximately 430 genotyped donors, under 90% belonged to the genetic ancestry cluster associated with self-reported Caucasian donors. The study was designed to test whether signatures of past pathogen exposure could be identified by cataloging public T cell receptors. Using immunosequencing, the study profiled T cell repertoires from 500 to 800 subjects and related those repertoires to cytomegalovirus serostatus. Along with the roughly 670-subject first cohort, a separate validation cohort of around 120 different subjects was used. The study combined high-throughput TCR immunosequencing, statistical association of individual TCRs with disease status, and machine learning to predict cytomegalovirus infection status. In a later analysis, previously published TCR beta repertoires from 550 to 750 donors were re-analyzed and high-resolution HLA genotyping was added so that TCR occurrence patterns could be studied. The later analysis used no new phenotypic data to find candidate immune exposures, relying instead on TCR beta sequences and their occurrence across donors. An earlier analysis of 500 to 650 of the donors applied high-throughput TCR beta sequencing to assess whether each TCR beta V gene segment acted as functional or pseudogenic. Alongside the repertoire data, information on donor age, sex, ethnicity and CMV serostatus was compiled. Genome-wide SNP genotypes for about 60% of the 666 donors were used in a later genetic analysis, which treated that subset as a discovery cohort. Every discovery cohort repertoire had been produced on one sequencing platform. HLA typing included class I and class II loci at four-digit resolution. Typing coverage differed by locus: A, B, C, DRB1 and DQB1 were typed in roughly 629-630 donors, DQA1 in about 560, DPA1 in some 610, and DPB1 in just under 490. Roughly five DR-DQ haplotypes were treated as single units for association and clustering because of strong linkage in the cohort. Across 398 genotyped donors of the cohort, an average of approximately 200,000 unique TCR beta nucleotide sequences per donor were sequenced, and 15% to 20% of those sequences were non-productive.

The cohort was made up of roughly 670 healthy bone marrow donors. All cohort members were sampled while nominally healthy, although unrecorded immune exposures were likely present. The donor was CMV seronegative and was included in the group of several hundred seronegative cohort members. A peripheral blood sample was provided by each donor, and peripheral blood mononuclear cells were used for TCR beta sequencing. Genomic DNA extraction from the blood cell samples was performed with the Qiagen DNeasy Blood Extraction Kit. Libraries were prepared through the immunoSEQ multiplex PCR assay. For the multiplex PCR, a mixture combining 60 forward primers for TCR Vbeta segments and 13 reverse primers for TCR Jbeta segments was used. Amplification of the CDR3 region of rearranged TCR beta genes was performed with a multiplex PCR assay on genomic DNA. The amplified TCR beta libraries were sequenced on the Illumina HiSeq System as 87-base-pair reads. The source study handled its data this way. A later analysis counted 75 million to 100 million unique TCR beta chains across the approximately 700 repertoires, and roughly 10 million of these chains were shared by at least two donors. A nearest-neighbor algorithm error-corrected the raw reads and collapsed the reads into unique sequences, merging closely related sequences to remove PCR and sequencing errors. CDR3 sequences were aligned to IMGT reference sequences to assign V, D and J gene segments. For a sequence to be retained, at least a six-nucleotide match to both a V gene segment and a J gene segment was required. Rearrangements were classified as productive when the CDR3 lacked stop codons and remained in frame with V and J, and all other rearrangements were classified as non-productive. Following IMGT convention, CDR3 was defined as the stretch from the second conserved V-encoded cysteine to the conserved J-encoded phenylalanine. The earlier analysis of about 590 of the donors excluded sequences that lacked an unambiguous match to a single V gene segment. In an earlier analysis of 500 to 750 of the donors, V segments were called functional above 56.7% productive rearrangements and were called segregating when the between-donor standard deviation exceeded 5%. A statistical classification framework was built to diagnose cytomegalovirus status from the catalog of TCR beta chain sequences. A later analysis assigned V and J genes by comparing TCR nucleotide sequences with IMGT/GENE-DB human TR gene sequences. The TCRdist pipeline was used in a later analysis to assign CDR3 sequences and most-parsimonious VDJ recombination scenarios. A later analysis defined each TCR beta chain by its CDR3 amino acid sequence plus V-gene family, and excluded reads lacking a unique V-gene family. A later analysis removed roughly 590 highly shared, low-generation-probability nucleotide sequences to deal with suspected cross-contamination and a sequencing artifact. In a later analysis, a clonal expansion index was calculated for each public chain from normalized within-repertoire ranks of inferred template counts. In a later analysis, generation probabilities were computed using a VDJ recombination model fitted to out-of-frame rearrangements, and the results were checked against IGoR. In a later analysis, TCR-TCR, TCR-HLA and TCR-CMV co-occurrence was scored with hypergeometric tests, and a repertoire-size bias correction was applied to TCR pairs. False discovery rates were estimated in a later analysis by permuting HLA or CMV assignments 20 times. In a later analysis, co-occurring TCRs were grouped using DBSCAN, and TCRdist sequence similarity was added for clustering within HLA-allele-positive subsets. Co-occurrence clustering excluded repertoires with fewer than 30,000 or more than 120,000 public chains, plus five with anomalous nucleotide sharing. Drawn from immuneACCESS, this table holds only the in-frame rearrangements with V and J called that TCRdb kept. Clones are partly lost; checked studies trace under half to an unresolved V gene and leave the rest unexplained. Clone size and V and J calls were adopted from that table, with D and trimming inferred from the DNA. The sample data list approximately 150,000 clones, and 75% to 90% of these were observed just once. Of the sample, 4% to 5.5% is held by the ten largest clones.

In the germline V gene, CDR1 corresponds to KGHSH and CDR2 to LQKENI. The V end gives up 3 bases and the J end 6 bases, leaving 11 bases in the junction not matched to a gene. The CDR3, from cysteine to phenylalanine, totals 17 residues. Only the CDR3 part of the read is kept: 51 bases, read in frame from the first base. Paper-wide results and their limitations: Because some donors lacked HLA typing at each locus, the association tests relied only on the typed subset. A cluster of highly shared sequence variants was judged likely to be a technical artifact of the sequencing pipeline. Roughly uniform sequencing depth across donors was assumed in presence/absence analyses, although this assumption may not hold. A later analysis found that HLA-associated TCR beta chains were more clonally expanded and had lower generation probabilities than equally common non-associated chains. Strong co-occurrence of HLA alleles, especially DR and DQ, made assigning TCR associations to individual alleles difficult. Most TCR sequences were observed very rarely across donors, whereas some public TCRs were present in many individuals. According to the authors, the approach could potentially be generalized to other disease states and immunological phenotypes. Some 15 rarely observed V segments, including chromosome 9 orphons, were excluded from the earlier analysis of several hundred of the donors because counts were too low. Broadly in line with IMGT annotations, most TCR beta V segments showed up in productive rearrangements about 87% or about 30% of the time in an earlier analysis of 450 to 600 of the donors. According to a later analysis, most CMV-associated TCR beta chains appeared to be HLA-restricted, and the HLA associations seemed to be driven largely by CMV exposure. Compared with the roughly 670-donor mean, donors in an Asian-associated ancestry cluster had fewer N-insertions in productive TCRs, according to a later genetic analysis. The cohort was sequenced for TCR beta chains only, and without alpha or paired-chain data the features that could be detected were limited. Linkage disequilibrium might explain the correlated functional status among segregating V segments, but an unknown experimental factor could not be ruled out. A further reported finding was that TCR beta sequences accurately predicted the HLA-A and HLA-B alleles for most subjects in the first cohort. The classifier was reported to diagnose cytomegalovirus status with high specificity and sensitivity in both the original cohort and the validation cohort. Specific HLA alleles were associated with 16,951 TCR beta sequences at a false discovery rate of 0.05 in a later analysis. In a later analysis, TCR association rates were found to vary across HLA loci, with the most associated TCRs seen for DRB1 alleles and the fewest for HLA-C alleles. In vitro tests confirmed that a few of the cytomegalovirus-associated TCR beta chains recognize cytomegalovirus antigens. For the cohort, immune exposure information was limited to CMV serostatus. Several of the top co-occurrence clusters appeared to be linked to parvovirus B19, influenza, CMV and Epstein-Barr virus, according to a later analysis. A total of 150 to 200 TCR beta chains were listed by the study as associated with cytomegalovirus. The 87-base-pair reads could not distinguish some IMGT-functional V segments, including TRBV6-2 and TRBV6-3, so those segments were excluded. V-gene and J-gene trimming of TCR beta chains was associated with a missense DCLRE1C variant in a later genetic analysis, and the association was replicated in an independent cohort.

As for this clone: The clone's antigen remains unknown. Per-base qualities were not stored, and no clone one base away is much larger.

This TCR was recovered from a man between 25 and 39 years old in good health and CMV-seronegative. This chain is built from TRBV18 and TRBJ1-2; 12 middle bases align to TRBD1. The sequenced sample was PBMCs. The bases are TGTGCCAGCTCACCCCCAGGGACAGGGGGCGTAAAAAATGGCTACACCTTC. This codes for CASSPPGTGGVKNGYTF.